This T cell receptor beta chain was captured by sequencing in a study of T cells in Graves' hyperthyroidism and ophthalmopathy. Study-level findings and limits: The majority of expanded thyroid clonotypes above 0.001 also appeared in blood.

Hyperthyroidism patients were newly diagnosed, had disease duration under 2 months, and were aged 18 to 65 years. Amplification yielded TCR beta CDR3 regions, with RNA transcripts as the source. The TCR CDR3 was amplified in a first-round RT-PCR using the HTBI primer set. One entry per CDR3 protein, called by TCRdb with MiXCR from the multiplex PCR reads. The sample comprises fewer than 850,000 distinct CDR3 sequences, around a sixth of which are singletons, and 15% to 18% rests with the top ten. Germline CDR1 is DFQATT and CDR2 is SNEGSKA (reference sequence). V trimming: 3 bases; J trimming: 11 bases; junction bases outside the gene matches: 11. The CDR3 spans 16 residues. This clonotype has ten or more counts. Its matching antigen is unknown.

The chain is built from TRBV20-1 and TRBJ2-4, with 15 nucleotides matching TRBD2. This clonotype originated in a man aged 45-65 years with Graves' hyperthyroidism. Input material: blood. This chain's CDR3 is CSASPRTSGRANLQYF. CDR3 DNA: TGCAGTGCTAGTCCTAGGACTAGCGGGAGGGCCAACCTTCAGTACTTC.